This T cell receptor (beta chain) was profiled in a study of T cell repertoires in cytomegalovirus infection. The wider study: Both a matching HLA type and CMV infection were indicated by public TCR beta signatures.

Study results and caveats: HLA-C-restricted CMV clonotypes gave the most frequent clonotype in two of eight donors. The study identified carriers of CMV plus the relevant HLA from cumulative public TCR beta family frequency.

In this sample, this clonotype turned up a few times. The antigen is undetermined. Using its own MiXCR run on the reads, TCRdb lists one record per CDR3 protein. Among around 530,000 distinct CDR3 sequences, less than 30% were seen once, and the ten largest hold around 14%. The sequenced material came from PBMCs. The receptor was isolated from a human donor in good health (CMV status not recorded). Some clones in this sample may be carry-over from other donors' samples.

CDR3 in amino acids: CASSLAVSGTASTYGYTF. The DNA of the CDR3 is TGTGCCAGCAGCTTAGCGGTCTCCGGGACAGCTTCAACGTATGGCTACACCTTC. The genes are TRBV7-2 and TRBJ1-2, with 7 bases matching TRBD1. V dropped 0 bases and J dropped 5; count of bases not matched to a gene: 15. Per germline, CDR1 SGHTA and CDR2 FQGNSA. CDR3 length: 18 amino acids.